Listed here are 25 T cell receptor beta chains from one sample, sequenced in a study of vaccination and CD4 T cells after COVID-19. Indicated treatment: approximately 9-day PBMC culture with coronavirus spike peptide pools or control peptides (ViraFEST assay). Antigens for these TCRs are unknown. The Oncomine TCR Beta short-read assay was what sequenced the DNA obtained from cultured CD4+ T cells. TCRdb re-derived calls from the PCR reads in MiXCR, one entry per CDR3 protein. Altogether about 13,000 distinct CDR3 sequences are present, about 29% being singletons, with the ten largest covering around 19%. The starting material was CD4+ T cells from blood, cultured in vitro, obtained before SARS-CoV-2 vaccination. The receptors shown here come from a human donor who received a COVID-19 vaccine.

The gene calls are TRBV6-1 and TRBJ2-5; D uncertain. The V and J ends lost 3 bases and 4 bases respectively, with 9 bases between them. CDR3 length: 13 residues. The germline V gene encodes CDR1 MNHNS and CDR2 SASEGT. DNA of the CDR3: TGTGCCAGCAGTGATGTTAGTACAGAGACCCAGTACTTC. Protein product: CASSDVSTETQYF.

Only a few counts were recorded for this clonotype. The J gene is TRBJ1-1, the V gene TRBV12-3 or TRBV12-4, with TRBD1 identical over 10 bases. V shed 4 bases and J 5 bases; nucleotides not matched to a gene: 7. The CDR3 runs to 15 residues. The DNA of the CDR3 is TGTGCCAGCAGTTCCTCCGGGACAGGGGCTACTGAAGCTTTCTTT. Translating it yields CASSSSGTGATEAFF.

The chain carries TRBV10-1 and TRBJ1-6; D is unresolved. CDR1 is WNHNN and CDR2 is SYGVQD in the germline V gene (reference sequence). Trimming took off 8 bases at V and 7 bases at J, with 12 bases between the two ends. CDR3 length: 13 amino acids. In nucleotides, the CDR3 is TGCGCCAGCCGAGAGAGGTACAATTCACCCCTCCACTTT. It is translated as CASRERYNSPLHF.

This clonotype was observed a handful of times. The chain combines TRBV15 with TRBJ2-5, with 12 bases aligning to TRBD1. The CDR3 contains 15 residues. Germline V gene lookup returns CDR1 LNHNV and CDR2 YYDKDF (reference sequence). V lost 4 bases, J lost 4 bases, and 4 bases stayed unmatched. The CDR3 DNA is TGTGCCACCAGCACCGGGACAGGGGGCCGAGAGACCCAGTACTTC. It yields the protein CATSTGTGGRETQYF.

CDR3 nucleotide sequence: TGTGCCAGCAGGGGACAGGGTTACCAAGAGACCCAGTACTTC. Protein product: CASRGQGYQETQYF. J is TRBJ2-5 and V is TRBV21-1; TRBD1, the table's D call, was not compared with the DNA. TRBV21-1 is marked as a pseudogene. The CDR3 runs to 14 residues.

The chain joins TRBV19 to TRBJ1-2; possible D gene TRBD1, 6 bases. The germline V gene encodes CDR1 LNHDA and CDR2 SQIVND (reference sequence). The CDR3 spans 15 residues. Trimming removed 3 bases at V and 1 base at J, with 12 bases between. CDR3 DNA sequence: TGTGCCAGTAGTATTATTTTGGACAGTAACTATGGCTACACCTTC. Translating gives CASSIILDSNYGYTF.

This clonotype occurred a few times. The chain employs TRBV7-3 and TRBJ1-2; 9 bases match TRBD1. Trimming took 0 bases from V and 5 from J; bases not matched to a gene: 7. CDR3 length: 16 residues. Per the germline V gene, CDR1 is SGHTA and CDR2 is FQGTGA. CDR3 loop: CASSLTGEQGAYGYTF. In DNA, the CDR3 is TGTGCCAGCAGCTTAACGGGGGAACAGGGGGCGTATGGCTACACCTTC.

This chain joins TRBV6-1 and TRBJ2-1, with D tentatively TRBD2 (6 bases). Deletions cut 10 bases from V and 1 base from J, with 14 bases between. The V gene's germline CDR1 is MNHNS and CDR2 SASEGT. CDR3 length equals 14 residues. CDR3 loop: CATTGGASYNEQFF. CDR3 in DNA: TGTGCCACCACTGGAGGGGCGTCCTACAATGAGCAGTTCTTC.

The V gene is TRBV11-3, the J gene TRBJ1-1; 7 nucleotides align to TRBD1. This CDR3 is 13 amino acids long. The germline gives CDR1 SGHNT, CDR2 YENEEA. V dropped 8 bases and J dropped 6; count of bases not matched to a gene: 9. The CDR3 loop reads CASAVGRGAEAFF. The CDR3 bases are TGTGCCAGCGCCGTGGGCAGGGGGGCTGAAGCTTTCTTT.

This clonotype is a singleton in its sample. The chain couples TRBV20-1 to TRBJ2-3, with D unresolved. Germline CDR1 reads DFQATT; CDR2 reads SNEGSKA (reference sequence). The germline V and J ends were trimmed by 4 bases and 13 bases, with 15 bases remaining between them. The CDR3 runs to 11 residues. The CDR3 here is CSAIVARVEYF. As DNA, the CDR3 is TGCAGTGCTATCGTCGCGAGAGTGGAGTATTTT.

The chain has TRBV15 and TRBJ1-4; D remains unclear. V dropped 2 bases and J dropped 5 bases, with 3 bases sitting between them. The CDR3 loop spans 12 amino acids. Germline values: CDR1 LNHNV, CDR2 YYDKDF (reference sequence). In DNA form, the CDR3 reads TGTGCCACCAGCAGACCCAATGAAAAACTGTTTTTT. It codes for CATSRPNEKLFF.

The gene calls are TRBV7-9 and TRBJ2-5; 8 nucleotides agree with TRBD2. The CDR3 is made up of 13 amino acids. V was pared by 7 bases and J by 5 bases, with 6 bases of the junction left unmatched. CDR1 is SEHNR, CDR2 FQNEAQ, per germline (reference sequence). The CDR3 DNA is TGTGCCAGCACCGCACGGGGGGGTGAGACCCAGTACTTC. Translation gives CASTARGGETQYF.

This chain connects TRBV20-1 to TRBJ2-3, with TRBD2 identical over 7 bases. Per germline, CDR1 DFQATT and CDR2 SNEGSKA (reference sequence). J gave up 4 bases and V 0 bases, and 10 bases lay outside the gene matches. The CDR3 spans 16 residues. The CDR3 is CSARDAGLAVSDTQYF. CDR3 coding DNA: TGCAGTGCTAGAGATGCAGGGCTAGCGGTATCAGATACGCAGTATTTT.

With regard to this clonotype: An end of the junction differs from the germline gene, which may be a read error. The J gene is TRBJ1-6, the V gene TRBV25-1, with TRBD1 as a possible D gene (6 bases). The CDR3 sequence is 15 residues long. Germline values: CDR1 MGHDK, CDR2 SYGVNS. The CDR3 region is CASSEMDRPNSPLHF. DNA of the CDR3: TGTGCCAGCAGTGAAATGGACAGACCTAATTCGCCCCTCCACTTT.

This clonotype turned up a few times. The rearrangement links TRBV7-9 to TRBJ2-3; possibly TRBD1 for D (6 bases). V was shortened by 0 bases and J by 6 bases, with 7 bases between the two germline ends. Germline CDR1 SEHNR, CDR2 FQNEAQ (reference sequence). The CDR3 spans 13 residues. DNA for the CDR3: TGTGCCAGCAGCTTAGCCCAGGGGGATACGCAGTATTTT. Translating gives CASSLAQGDTQYF.

CDR3 protein: CATSRTERDTGELFF. For the CDR3, the DNA is TGTGCCACCAGCCGGACAGAAAGGGACACCGGGGAGCTGTTTTTT. V gene TRBV15 combines with J gene TRBJ2-2, with D maybe TRBD1 (6 bases). CDR3 length: 15 residues. The V and J ends lost 5 bases and 3 bases respectively, with 13 bases between them. Germline V lookup: CDR1 LNHNV, CDR2 YYDKDF (reference sequence).

By proportion, this clonotype is medium-sized. CDR3 residues: CASSLGRGDQPQHF. The CDR3 DNA follows: TGTGCCAGCAGCTTAGGCAGGGGAGACCAGCCCCAGCATTTT. The rearrangement joins TRBV7-8 to TRBJ1-5; TRBD1 might be the D (6 bases). CDR1 is SGHVS, CDR2 FQNEAQ, per germline. CDR3 size: 14 residues. The V gene lost 1 base and the J gene lost 7 bases, with 11 bases spanning the gap.

CDR3 protein: CASSLGGQNNSPLHF. The DNA for the CDR3 is TGTGCCAGCAGTCTCGGTGGACAGAATAATTCACCCCTCCACTTT. This chain uses TRBV12-3 or TRBV12-4 with TRBJ1-6; D might be TRBD1 (6 bases). The V end was cut by 5 bases, the J end by 5 bases, with 13 bases between. This CDR3 has 15 residues.

In DNA, the CDR3 is TGTGCCAGCAGCTTAGACGGCCAGGACAGGGGAGGAGAGACCCAGTACTTC. It is translated as CASSLDGQDRGGETQYF. V is TRBV11-2 and J is TRBJ2-5, with 9 bases identical to TRBD1. Trimming at V came to 0 bases and at J to 4 bases, leaving 9 bases not matched to a gene. The CDR3 extends over 17 amino acids. Germline V CDR1 and CDR2: SGHAT, FQNNGV. The complete variable domain, with remaining parts taken from reference TRBV11-2 and TRBJ2-5, reads EAGVAQSPRYKIIEKRQSVAFWCNPISGHATLYWYQQILGQGPKLLIQFQNNGVVDDSQLPKDRFSAERLKGVDSTLKIQPAKLEDSAVYLCASSLDGQDRGGETQYFGPGTRLLVL.

The rearrangement joins TRBV20-1 to TRBJ2-3, with 7 bases that match TRBD1. The CDR3 totals 14 residues. From germline, CDR1 is DFQATT and CDR2 SNEGSKA (reference sequence). Trimming cost V 4 bases and J 5 bases; bases outside gene matches: 9. CDR3 region: CSANPFRGLDTQYF. The CDR3 coding sequence is TGCAGTGCTAATCCTTTTAGGGGGCTAGATACGCAGTATTTT.

This clonotype was observed a handful of times. The V and J genes are TRBV19 and TRBJ1-2; 10 nucleotides line up with TRBD1. The CDR3 is made up of 17 amino acids. CDR1 is LNHDA, CDR2 SQIVND, per germline (reference sequence). Trimming cost V 3 bases and J 4 bases; bases outside gene matches: 11. This CDR3 reads CASSMGIRRQGAYGYTF. For the CDR3, the DNA is TGTGCCAGTAGTATGGGGATCCGTCGACAGGGGGCCTATGGCTACACCTTC.

This clonotype ranks as large. The rearrangement uses TRBV6-5 and TRBJ1-1; no reliable D call. Germline V lookup: CDR1 MNHEY, CDR2 SVGAGI. Trimming removed 2 bases at V and 1 base at J, with 14 bases between. The CDR3 contains 16 residues. The CDR3 is CASSYGLGRENTEAFF. The CDR3 nucleotides are TGTGCCAGCAGTTACGGTCTTGGGAGAGAGAACACTGAAGCTTTCTTT.

The genes are TRBV14 and TRBJ1-4; tentatively, D is TRBD1 (5 bases). Trimming left V 3 bases short and J 8 bases short, with 22 bases between. Germline V lookup: CDR1 SGHDN, CDR2 FVKESK. The CDR3 is 17 amino acids. The CDR3 DNA is TGTGCCAGCAGCCACAGAATGGGCCAGGGATTAAGGGAAAAACTGTTTTTT. Translation: CASSHRMGQGLREKLFF.

This clonotype was detected only a few times. The J gene is TRBJ2-7, the V gene TRBV20-1; D possibly uses TRBD1 or TRBD2 (6 bases each). The germline CDR1 and CDR2 sequences are DFQATT and SNEGSKA (reference sequence). V was pared by 5 bases and J by 3 bases, with 20 bases between. The length of the CDR3 is 15 residues. The CDR3 protein is CSAPPRRGGVYEQYF. The CDR3 bases are TGCAGTGCTCCACCACGCAGGGGAGGAGTCTACGAGCAGTACTTC.

This rearrangement joins TRBV28 to TRBJ1-3; a possible D gene is TRBD1 (6 bases). In germline, CDR1 is MDHEN, CDR2 SYDVKM. The CDR3 sequence is 17 residues long. V lost 2 bases and J 3 bases, leaving 17 bases between the germline ends. This CDR3 is CASSLNTWGASGNTIYF. The CDR3 DNA follows: TGTGCCAGCAGTTTAAACACATGGGGGGCAAGTGGAAACACCATATATTTT.